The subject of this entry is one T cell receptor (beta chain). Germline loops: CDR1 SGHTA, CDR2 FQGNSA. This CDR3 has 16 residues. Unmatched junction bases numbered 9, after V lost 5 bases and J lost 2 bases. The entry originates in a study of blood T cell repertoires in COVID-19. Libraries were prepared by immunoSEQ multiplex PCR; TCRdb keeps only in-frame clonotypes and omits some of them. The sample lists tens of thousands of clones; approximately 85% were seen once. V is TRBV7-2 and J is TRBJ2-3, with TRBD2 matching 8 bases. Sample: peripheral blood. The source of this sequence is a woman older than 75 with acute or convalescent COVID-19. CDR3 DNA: TGTGCCAGCAGCCAAGGGACTAGTGGCGCCACAGATACGCAGTATTTT. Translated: CASSQGTSGATDTQYF.